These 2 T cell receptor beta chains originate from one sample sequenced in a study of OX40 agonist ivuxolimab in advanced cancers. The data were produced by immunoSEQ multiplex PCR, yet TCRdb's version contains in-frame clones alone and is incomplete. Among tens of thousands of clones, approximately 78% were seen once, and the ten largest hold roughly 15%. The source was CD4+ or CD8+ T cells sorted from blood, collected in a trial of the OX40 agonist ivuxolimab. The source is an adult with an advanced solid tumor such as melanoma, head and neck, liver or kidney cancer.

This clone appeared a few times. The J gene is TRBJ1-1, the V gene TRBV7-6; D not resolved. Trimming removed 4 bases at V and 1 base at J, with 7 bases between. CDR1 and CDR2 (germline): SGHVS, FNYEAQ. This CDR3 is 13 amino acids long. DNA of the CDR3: TGTGCCAGCAGCTCACGAGGGAACACTGAAGCTTTCTTT. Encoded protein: CASSSRGNTEAFF.

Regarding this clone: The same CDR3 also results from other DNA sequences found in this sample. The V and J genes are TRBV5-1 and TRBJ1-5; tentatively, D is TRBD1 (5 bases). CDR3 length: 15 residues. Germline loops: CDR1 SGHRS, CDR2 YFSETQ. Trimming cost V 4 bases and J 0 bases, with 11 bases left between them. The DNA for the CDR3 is TGCGCCAGCAGCCTGGACAATTATAGCAATCAGCCCCAGCATTTT. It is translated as CASSLDNYSNQPQHF.